This T cell receptor (beta chain) was captured by sequencing in a study of blood T cell repertoires in COVID-19. Study-level information: The samples span acute and convalescent COVID-19 from the United States, Italy and Spain. T cells, B-cell-depleted T cells, or PBMCs provided the cDNA or gDNA that served as material.

In the authors' workflow: Using reference gene primer amplification, nucleated cell counts were estimated. The assay was immunoSEQ multiplex PCR, and TCRdb's table has in-frame clones only and misses some. V and J calls and clone size come straight from that table; D and trimming were deduced from the DNA. The table has more than 150,000 clones, roughly 80% seen once. With 3 bases removed from V and 10 bases from J, the gap between germline ends came to 14 bases. Germline CDR1 is SGDLS and CDR2 is YYNGEE. CDR3 length: 13 residues. The chain uses TRBV9 and TRBJ1-5, with D perhaps matching TRBD1 (6 bases). Sequenced material: peripheral blood. This receptor was taken from a man aged 60 to 75 with acute or convalescent COVID-19. The CDR3 coding sequence is TGTGCCAGCAGCGCTGAAGCCGGGACACCCCAGCATTTT. Amino acids: CASSAEAGTPQHF.